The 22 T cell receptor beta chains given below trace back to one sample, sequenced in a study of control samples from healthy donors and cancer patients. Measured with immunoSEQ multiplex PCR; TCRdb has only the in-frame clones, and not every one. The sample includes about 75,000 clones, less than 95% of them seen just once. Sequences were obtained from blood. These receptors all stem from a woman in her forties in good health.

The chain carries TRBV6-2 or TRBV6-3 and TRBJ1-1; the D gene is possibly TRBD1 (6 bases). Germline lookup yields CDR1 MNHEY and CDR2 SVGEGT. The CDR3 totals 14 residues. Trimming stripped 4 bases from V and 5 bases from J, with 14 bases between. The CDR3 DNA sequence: TGTGCCAGCAGTTTTGGGGGCGAGTATACTGAAGCTTTCTTT. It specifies CASSFGGEYTEAFF.

This chain's CDR3 is CASTPIRLVGTGELFF. The CDR3 DNA follows: TGTGCCAGCACCCCCATCCGGCTAGTGGGCACCGGGGAGCTGTTTTTT. The chain joins TRBV11-2 to TRBJ2-2; D remains ambiguous. The V end lost 7 bases, the J end lost 4 bases, and 19 bases lay between the germline ends. This CDR3 has 16 amino acids. In germline, CDR1 is SGHAT, CDR2 FQNNGV.

The CDR3 DNA follows: TGTGCCTGGAGGATATACGAGTCTGAAGCTTTCTTT. This encodes CAWRIYESEAFF. The genes are TRBV30 and TRBJ1-1; D unresolved. Trimming left V 3 bases short and J 6 bases short, with 11 bases between. Germline loops: CDR1 GTSNPN, CDR2 SVGIG (reference sequence). This CDR3 has 12 residues.

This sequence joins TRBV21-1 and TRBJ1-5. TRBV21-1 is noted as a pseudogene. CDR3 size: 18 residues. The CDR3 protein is CASSTPSRPDGEGQPQHF. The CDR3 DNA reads TGTGCCAGCAGCACTCCCTCTCGCCCTGATGGAGAAGGTCAGCCCCAGCATTTT.

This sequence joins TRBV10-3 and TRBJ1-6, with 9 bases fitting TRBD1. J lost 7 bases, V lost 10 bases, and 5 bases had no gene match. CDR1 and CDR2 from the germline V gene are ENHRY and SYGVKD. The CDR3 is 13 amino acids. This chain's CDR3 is CATAGTGNSPLHF. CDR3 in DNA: TGTGCCACGGCGGGGACAGGGAATTCACCCCTCCACTTT.

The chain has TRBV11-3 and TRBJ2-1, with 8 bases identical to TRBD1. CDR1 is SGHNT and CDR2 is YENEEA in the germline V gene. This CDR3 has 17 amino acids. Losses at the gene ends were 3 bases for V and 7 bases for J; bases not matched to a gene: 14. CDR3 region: CASSFAQGQASMNEQFF. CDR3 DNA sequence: TGTGCCAGCAGCTTCGCCCAGGGACAGGCCAGTATGAATGAGCAGTTCTTC.

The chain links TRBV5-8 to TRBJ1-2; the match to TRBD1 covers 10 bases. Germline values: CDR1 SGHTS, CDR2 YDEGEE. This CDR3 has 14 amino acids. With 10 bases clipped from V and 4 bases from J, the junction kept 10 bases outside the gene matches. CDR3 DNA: TGTGCCGGAGACAGGGGGCAGGGGGGCTATGGCTACACCTTC. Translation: CAGDRGQGGYGYTF. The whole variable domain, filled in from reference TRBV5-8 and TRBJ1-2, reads EAGVTQSPTHLIKTRGQQATLRCSPISGHTSVYWYQQALGLGLQFLLWYDEGEERNRGNFPPRFSGRQFPNYSSELNVNALELEDSALYLCAGDRGQGGYGYTFGSGTRLTVV.

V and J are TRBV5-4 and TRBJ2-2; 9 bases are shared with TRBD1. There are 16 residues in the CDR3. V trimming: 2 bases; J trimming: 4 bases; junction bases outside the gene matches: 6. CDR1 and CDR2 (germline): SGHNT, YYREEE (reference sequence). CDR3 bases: TGTGCCAGCAGCTTACGGACAGGGGTCCTCACCGGGGAGCTGTTTTTT. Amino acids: CASSLRTGVLTGELFF.

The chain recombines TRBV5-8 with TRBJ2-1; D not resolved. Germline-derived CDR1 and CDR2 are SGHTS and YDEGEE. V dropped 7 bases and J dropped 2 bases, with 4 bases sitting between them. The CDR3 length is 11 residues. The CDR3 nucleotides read TGTGCCAGCGGGACCTACAATGAGCAGTTCTTC. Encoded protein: CASGTYNEQFF.

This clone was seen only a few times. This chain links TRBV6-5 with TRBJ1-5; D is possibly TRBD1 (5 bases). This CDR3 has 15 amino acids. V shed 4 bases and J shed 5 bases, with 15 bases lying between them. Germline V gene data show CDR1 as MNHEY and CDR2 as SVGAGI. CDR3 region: CASSLKGGTHQPQHF. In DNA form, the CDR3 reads TGTGCCAGCAGTTTAAAAGGAGGGACCCATCAGCCCCAGCATTTT.

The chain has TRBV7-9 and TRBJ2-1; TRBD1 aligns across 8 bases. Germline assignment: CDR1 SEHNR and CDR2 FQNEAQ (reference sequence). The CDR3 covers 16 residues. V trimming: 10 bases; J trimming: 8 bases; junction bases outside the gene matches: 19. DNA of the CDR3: TGTGCCAACGAGAGATTCTTGGACAGGGTTTCAGATGAGCAGTTCTTC. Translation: CANERFLDRVSDEQFF.

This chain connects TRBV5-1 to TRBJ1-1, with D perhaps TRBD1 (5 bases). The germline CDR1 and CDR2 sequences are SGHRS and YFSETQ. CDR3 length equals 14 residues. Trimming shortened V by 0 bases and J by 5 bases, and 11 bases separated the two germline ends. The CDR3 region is CASSLVSGGTEAFF. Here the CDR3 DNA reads TGCGCCAGCAGCTTGGTATCTGGGGGGACTGAAGCTTTCTTT. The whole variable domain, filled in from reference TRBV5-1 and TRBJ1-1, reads KAGVTQTPRYLIKTRGQQVTLSCSPISGHRSVSWYQQTPGQGLQFLFEYFSETQRNKGNFPGRFSGRQFSNSRSEMNVSTLELGDSALYLCASSLVSGGTEAFFGQGTRLTVV.

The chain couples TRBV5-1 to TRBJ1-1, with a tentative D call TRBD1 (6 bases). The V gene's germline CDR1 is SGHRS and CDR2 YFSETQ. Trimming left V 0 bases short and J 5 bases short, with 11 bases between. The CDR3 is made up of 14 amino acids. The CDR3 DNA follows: TGCGCCAGCAGCTTGGAGGGGGAGGGTACTGAAGCTTTCTTT. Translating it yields CASSLEGEGTEAFF.

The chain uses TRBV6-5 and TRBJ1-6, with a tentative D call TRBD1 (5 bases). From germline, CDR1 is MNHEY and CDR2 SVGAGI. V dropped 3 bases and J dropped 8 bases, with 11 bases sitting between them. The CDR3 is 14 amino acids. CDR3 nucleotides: TGTGCCAGCAGTTATGGGGCGAGGGATTCACCCCTCCACTTT. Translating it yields CASSYGARDSPLHF.

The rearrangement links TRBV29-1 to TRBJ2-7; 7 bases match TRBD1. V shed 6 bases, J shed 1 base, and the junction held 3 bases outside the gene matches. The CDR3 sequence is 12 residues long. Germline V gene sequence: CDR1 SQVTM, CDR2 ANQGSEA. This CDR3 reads CSVLTGSYEQYF. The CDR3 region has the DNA TGCAGCGTCCTGACAGGGTCCTACGAGCAGTACTTC.

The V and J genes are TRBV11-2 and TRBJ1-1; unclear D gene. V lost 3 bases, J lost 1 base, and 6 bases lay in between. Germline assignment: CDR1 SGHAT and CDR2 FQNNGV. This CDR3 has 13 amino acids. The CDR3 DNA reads TGTGCCAGCAGCTTGCAACGGAACACTGAAGCTTTCTTT. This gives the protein CASSLQRNTEAFF.

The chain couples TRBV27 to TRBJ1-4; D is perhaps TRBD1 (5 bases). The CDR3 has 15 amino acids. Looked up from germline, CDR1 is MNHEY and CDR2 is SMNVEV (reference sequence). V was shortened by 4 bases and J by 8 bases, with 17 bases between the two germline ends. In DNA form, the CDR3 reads TGTGCCAGCAGTTGGGGGACCGTGGTCAGGGAAAAACTGTTTTTT. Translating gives CASSWGTVVREKLFF. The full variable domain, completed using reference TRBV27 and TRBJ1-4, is EAQVTQNPRYLITVTGKKLTVTCSQNMNHEYMSWYRQDPGLGLRQIYYSMNVEVTDKGDVPEGYKVSRKEKRNFPLILESPSPNQTSLYFCASSWGTVVREKLFFGSGTQLSVL.

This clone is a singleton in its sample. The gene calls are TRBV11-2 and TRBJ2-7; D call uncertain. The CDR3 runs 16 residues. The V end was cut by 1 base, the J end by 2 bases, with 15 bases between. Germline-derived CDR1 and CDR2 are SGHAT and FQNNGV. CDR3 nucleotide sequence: TGTGCCAGCAGCTTAGTTTCGTTCTGGCAACCCTACGAGCAGTACTTC. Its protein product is CASSLVSFWQPYEQYF.

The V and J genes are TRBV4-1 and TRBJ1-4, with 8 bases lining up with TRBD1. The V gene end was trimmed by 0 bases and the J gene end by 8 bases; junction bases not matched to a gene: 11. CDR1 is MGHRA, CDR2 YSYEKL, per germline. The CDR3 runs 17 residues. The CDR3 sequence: CASSQEAQQGVNEKLFF. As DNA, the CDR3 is TGCGCCAGCAGCCAAGAAGCGCAACAGGGGGTCAACGAAAAACTGTTTTTT.

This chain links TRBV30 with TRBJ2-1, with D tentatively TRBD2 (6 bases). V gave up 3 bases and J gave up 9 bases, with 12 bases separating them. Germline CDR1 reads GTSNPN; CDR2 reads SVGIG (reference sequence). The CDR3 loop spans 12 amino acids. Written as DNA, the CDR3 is TGTGCCTGGAGGGGGAGGATGGGTGAGCAGTTCTTC. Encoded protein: CAWRGRMGEQFF.

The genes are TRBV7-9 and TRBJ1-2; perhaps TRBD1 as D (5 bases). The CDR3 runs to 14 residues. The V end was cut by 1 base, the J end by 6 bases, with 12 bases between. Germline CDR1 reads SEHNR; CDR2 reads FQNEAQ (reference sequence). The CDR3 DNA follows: TGTGCCAGCAGCTTAGATCAGGGACGGGATGGCTACACCTTC. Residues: CASSLDQGRDGYTF.

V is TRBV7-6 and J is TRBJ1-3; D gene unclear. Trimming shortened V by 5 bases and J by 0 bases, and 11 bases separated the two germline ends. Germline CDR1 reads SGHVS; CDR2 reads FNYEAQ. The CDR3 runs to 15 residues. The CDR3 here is CASSDFKASGNTIYF. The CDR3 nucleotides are TGTGCCAGCAGCGATTTCAAAGCCTCTGGAAACACCATATATTTT.